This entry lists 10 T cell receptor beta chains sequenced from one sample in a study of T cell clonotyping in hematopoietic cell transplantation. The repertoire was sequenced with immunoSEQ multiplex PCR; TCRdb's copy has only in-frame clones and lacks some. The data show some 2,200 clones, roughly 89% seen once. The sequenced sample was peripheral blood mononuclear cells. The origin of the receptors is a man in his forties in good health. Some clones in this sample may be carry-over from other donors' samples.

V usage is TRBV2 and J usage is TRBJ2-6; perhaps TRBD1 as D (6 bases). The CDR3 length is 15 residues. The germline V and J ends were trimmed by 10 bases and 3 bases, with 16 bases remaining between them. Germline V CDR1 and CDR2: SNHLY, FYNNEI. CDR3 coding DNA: TGTGCCATCACTACAGGGAGAGGTGGGGCCAACGTCCTGACTTTC. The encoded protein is CAITTGRGGANVLTF.

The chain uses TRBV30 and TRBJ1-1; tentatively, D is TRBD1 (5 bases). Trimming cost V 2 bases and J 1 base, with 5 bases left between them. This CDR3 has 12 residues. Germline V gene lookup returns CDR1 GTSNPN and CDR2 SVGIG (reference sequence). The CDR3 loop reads CAWSQGNTEAFF. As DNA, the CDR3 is TGTGCCTGGAGTCAGGGGAACACTGAAGCTTTCTTT.

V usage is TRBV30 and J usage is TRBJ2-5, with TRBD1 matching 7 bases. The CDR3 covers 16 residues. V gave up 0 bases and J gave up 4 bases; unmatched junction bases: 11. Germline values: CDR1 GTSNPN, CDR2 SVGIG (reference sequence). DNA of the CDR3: TGTGCCTGGAGTGTAACGGGACAGTTAACCCTAGAGACCCAGTACTTC. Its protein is CAWSVTGQLTLETQYF.

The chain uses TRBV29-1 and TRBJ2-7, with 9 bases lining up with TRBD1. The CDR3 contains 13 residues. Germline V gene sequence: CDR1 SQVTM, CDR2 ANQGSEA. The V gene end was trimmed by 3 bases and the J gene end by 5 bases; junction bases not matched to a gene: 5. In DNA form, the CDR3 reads TGCAGCGTTGACGGACAGGGGAGGCACGAGCAGTACTTC. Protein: CSVDGQGRHEQYF.

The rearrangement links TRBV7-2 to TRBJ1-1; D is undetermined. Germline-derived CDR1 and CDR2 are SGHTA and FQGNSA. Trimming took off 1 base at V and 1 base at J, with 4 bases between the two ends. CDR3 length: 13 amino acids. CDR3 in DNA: TGTGCCAGCAGCTTAGTAGGGAACACTGAAGCTTTCTTT. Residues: CASSLVGNTEAFF.

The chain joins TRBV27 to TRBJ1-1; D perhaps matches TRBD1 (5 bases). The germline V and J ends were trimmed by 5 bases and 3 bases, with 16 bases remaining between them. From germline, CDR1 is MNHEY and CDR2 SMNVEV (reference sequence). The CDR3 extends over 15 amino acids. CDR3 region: CASSPLQGADTEAFF. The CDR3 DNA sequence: TGTGCCAGCAGTCCCCTCCAGGGAGCGGACACTGAAGCTTTCTTT.

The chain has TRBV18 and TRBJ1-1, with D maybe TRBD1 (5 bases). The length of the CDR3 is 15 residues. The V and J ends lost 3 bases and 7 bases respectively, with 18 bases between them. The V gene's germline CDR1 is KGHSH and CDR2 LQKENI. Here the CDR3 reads CASSPPSGGGLEAFF. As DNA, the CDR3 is TGTGCCAGCTCACCCCCCTCCGGGGGTGGGCTTGAAGCTTTCTTT.

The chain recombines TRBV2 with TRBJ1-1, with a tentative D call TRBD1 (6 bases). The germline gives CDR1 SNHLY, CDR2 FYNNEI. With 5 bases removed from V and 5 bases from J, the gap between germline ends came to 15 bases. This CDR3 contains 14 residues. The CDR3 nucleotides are TGTGCCAGCAGTACAGGGTTGGACAAAACTGAAGCTTTCTTT. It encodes CASSTGLDKTEAFF. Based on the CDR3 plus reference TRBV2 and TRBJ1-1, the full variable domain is EPEVTQTPSHQVTQMGQEVILRCVPISNHLYFYWYRQILGQKVEFLVSFYNNEISEKSEIFDDQFSVERPDGSNFTLKIRSTKLEDSAMYFCASSTGLDKTEAFFGQGTRLTVV.

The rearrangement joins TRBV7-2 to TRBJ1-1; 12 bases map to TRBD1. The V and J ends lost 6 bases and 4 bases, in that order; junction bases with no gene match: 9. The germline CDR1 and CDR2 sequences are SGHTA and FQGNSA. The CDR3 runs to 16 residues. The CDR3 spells CASRSGTGGLGTEAFF. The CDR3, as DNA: TGTGCCAGCAGATCCGGGACAGGGGGCCTTGGCACTGAAGCTTTCTTT.

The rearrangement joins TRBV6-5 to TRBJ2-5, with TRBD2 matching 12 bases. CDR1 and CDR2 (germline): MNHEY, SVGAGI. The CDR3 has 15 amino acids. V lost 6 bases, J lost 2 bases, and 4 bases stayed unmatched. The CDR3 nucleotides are TGTGCCAGCAGGGTCCTAGCGGGGGGGCAAGAGACCCAGTACTTC. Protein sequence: CASRVLAGGQETQYF.